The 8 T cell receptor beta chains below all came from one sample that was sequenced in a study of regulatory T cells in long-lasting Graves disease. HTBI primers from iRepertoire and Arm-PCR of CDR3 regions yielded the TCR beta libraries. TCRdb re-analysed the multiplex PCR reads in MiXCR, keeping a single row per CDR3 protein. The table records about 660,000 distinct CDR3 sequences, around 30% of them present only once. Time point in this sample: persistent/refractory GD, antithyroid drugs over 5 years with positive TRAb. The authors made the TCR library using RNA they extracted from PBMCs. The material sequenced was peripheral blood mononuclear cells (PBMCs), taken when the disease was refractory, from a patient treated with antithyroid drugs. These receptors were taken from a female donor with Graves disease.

For the CDR3, the DNA is TGTGCCACCAGCCCTAATAGCAGGGAAAATAGCAATCAGCCCCAGCATTTT. Translated: CATSPNSRENSNQPQHF. The chain couples TRBV15 to TRBJ1-5; D perhaps matches TRBD1 (5 bases). V was cut by 5 bases and J by 0 bases, with 17 bases left in between. The CDR3 length is 17 residues. The germline gives CDR1 LNHNV, CDR2 YYDKDF (reference sequence).

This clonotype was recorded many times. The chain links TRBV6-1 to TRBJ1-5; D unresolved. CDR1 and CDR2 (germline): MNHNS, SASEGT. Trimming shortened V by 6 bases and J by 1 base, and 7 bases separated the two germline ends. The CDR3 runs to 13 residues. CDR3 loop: CASRTGSNQPQHF. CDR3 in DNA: TGTGCCAGCAGGACTGGCAGCAATCAGCCCCAGCATTTT.

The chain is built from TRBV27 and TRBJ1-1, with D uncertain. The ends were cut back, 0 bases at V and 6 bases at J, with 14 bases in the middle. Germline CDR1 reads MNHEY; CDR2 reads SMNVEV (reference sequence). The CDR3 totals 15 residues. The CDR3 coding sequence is TGTGCCAGCAGTTTATCGCCCGGGGTGGGCTCTGAAGCTTTCTTT. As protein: CASSLSPGVGSEAFF.

CDR3 in amino acids: CASSMGASSYEQYF. Written as DNA, the CDR3 is TGTGCCAGTAGTATGGGGGCTAGCTCCTACGAGCAGTACTTC. The genes are TRBV19 and TRBJ2-7; maybe TRBD1 (6 bases). CDR3 length equals 14 residues. Trimming shortened V by 3 bases and J by 0 bases, and 9 bases separated the two germline ends. The germline V gene has CDR1 LNHDA and CDR2 SQIVND (reference sequence).

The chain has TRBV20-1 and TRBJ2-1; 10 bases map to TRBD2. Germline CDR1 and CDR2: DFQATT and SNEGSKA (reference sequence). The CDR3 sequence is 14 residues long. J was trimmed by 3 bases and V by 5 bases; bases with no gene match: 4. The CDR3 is CSAGGLANYNEQFF. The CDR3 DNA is TGCAGTGCTGGGGGACTAGCGAACTACAATGAGCAGTTCTTC.

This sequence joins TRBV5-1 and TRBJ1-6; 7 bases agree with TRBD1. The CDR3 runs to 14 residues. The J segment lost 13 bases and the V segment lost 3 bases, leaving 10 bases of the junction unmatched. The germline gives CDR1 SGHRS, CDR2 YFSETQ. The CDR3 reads CASSSGTDASPLHF. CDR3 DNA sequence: TGCGCCAGCAGCTCCGGGACAGACGCGTCGCCCCTCCACTTT. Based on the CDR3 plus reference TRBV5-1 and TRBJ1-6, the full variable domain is KAGVTQTPRYLIKTRGQQVTLSCSPISGHRSVSWYQQTPGQGLQFLFEYFSETQRNKGNFPGRFSGRQFSNSRSEMNVSTLELGDSALYLCASSSGTDASPLHFGNGTRLTVT.

The CDR3 sequence is CASSQSPGTGSAEQYF. CDR3 nucleotide sequence: TGTGCCAGCAGCCAGAGTCCCGGGACAGGGTCAGCCGAGCAGTACTTC. V gene TRBV3-1 combines with J gene TRBJ2-7, with 9 bases that match TRBD1. From germline, CDR1 is LGHDT and CDR2 YNNKEL (reference sequence). With V trimmed by 3 bases and J by 6 bases, 12 bases remained unmatched. The CDR3 spans 16 residues.

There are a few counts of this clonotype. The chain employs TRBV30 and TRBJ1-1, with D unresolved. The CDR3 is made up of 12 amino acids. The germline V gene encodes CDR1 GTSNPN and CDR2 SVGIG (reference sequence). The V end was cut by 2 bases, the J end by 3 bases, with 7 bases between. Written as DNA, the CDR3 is TGTGCCTGGAGTCGTGGCTACACTGAAGCTTTCTTT. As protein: CAWSRGYTEAFF.